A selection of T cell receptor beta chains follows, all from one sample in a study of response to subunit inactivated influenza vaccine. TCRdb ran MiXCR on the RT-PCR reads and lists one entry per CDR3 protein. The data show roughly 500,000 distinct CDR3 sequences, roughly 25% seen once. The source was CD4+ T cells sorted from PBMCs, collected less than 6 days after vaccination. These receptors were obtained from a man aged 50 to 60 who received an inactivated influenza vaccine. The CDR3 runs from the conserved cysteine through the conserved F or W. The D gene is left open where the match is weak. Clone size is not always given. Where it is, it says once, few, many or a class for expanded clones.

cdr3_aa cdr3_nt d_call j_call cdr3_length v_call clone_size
CASSLDRGAYNEQFF TGTGCCAGCAGCTTAGATAGAGGGGCCTACAATGAGCAGTTCTTC NA TRBJ2-1 15 TRBV11-2 NA
CSARIASGSPEQFF TGCAGTGCTAGGATTGCTAGCGGGAGCCCTGAGCAGTTCTTC TRBD2 TRBJ2-1 14 TRBV20-1 once
CASSDRVSNQPQHF TGTGCCAGCAGTGACAGGGTTAGCAATCAGCCCCAGCATTTT TRBD1 TRBJ1-5 14 TRBV12-3/TRBV12-4 few
CASSYGGRYEAFF TGTGCCAGCAGCTATGGGGGACGGTATGAAGCTTTCTTT NA TRBJ1-1 13 TRBV7-2 NA
CSARGLAEPYEQYF TGCAGTGCTAGAGGACTAGCGGAGCCCTACGAGCAGTACTTC TRBD2 TRBJ2-7 14 TRBV20-1 few
CSARSANTGELFF TGCAGTGCTAGATCGGCGAACACCGGGGAGCTGTTTTTT NA TRBJ2-2 13 TRBV20-1 NA
CASSQRSGIYNEQFF TGCGCCAGCAGCCAAAGGTCGGGGATCTACAATGAGCAGTTCTTC NA TRBJ2-1 15 TRBV4-3 NA
CASSTRTGYTEAFF TGTGCCAGCAGCACCCGGACAGGGTACACTGAAGCTTTCTTT TRBD1 TRBJ1-1 14 TRBV7-2 NA
CASSLRRLFGGPIKETQYF TGTGCCAGCAGCTTAAGGCGTCTCTTCGGGGGACCGATTAAAGAGACCCAGTACTTC NA TRBJ2-5 19 TRBV7-8 NA
CASSRTGERETQYF TGTGCCAGCAGTAGGACAGGGGAGAGAGAGACCCAGTACTTC TRBD1 TRBJ2-5 14 TRBV6-1 once
CASCLSWEVPTLSYNEQFF TGTGCCAGCTGTCTCTCGTGGGAGGTACCTACCCTTTCCTACAATGAGCAGTTCTTC NA TRBJ2-1 19 TRBV2 NA
CAWKGDGNQPQHF TGTGCCTGGAAGGGGGACGGCAATCAGCCCCAGCATTTT NA TRBJ1-5 13 TRBV30 NA
CASSLLAGGSKETQYF TGTGCCAGCAGCTTACTAGCGGGAGGTTCCAAAGAGACCCAGTACTTC TRBD2 TRBJ2-5 16 TRBV5-5 NA
CSAHTKTGASYEQYF TGCAGTGCCCACACTAAGACAGGGGCAAGCTACGAGCAGTACTTC TRBD1 TRBJ2-7 15 TRBV20-1 once
CASRDGQGEMSGANVLTF TGTGCCAGCAGGGATGGACAGGGGGAAATGTCTGGGGCCAACGTCCTGACTTTC TRBD1 TRBJ2-6 18 TRBV25-1 NA
CASSPGAPHTYEQYF TGTGCCAGCAGCCCAGGGGCCCCACACACCTACGAGCAGTACTTC NA TRBJ2-7 15 TRBV11-2 few
CSARGTGGLHNEQFF TGCAGTGCTAGAGGGACAGGGGGTCTCCACAATGAGCAGTTCTTC TRBD1 TRBJ2-1 15 TRBV20-1 NA
CASSRLAKNIQYF TGTGCCAGCTCCCGGCTAGCCAAAAACATTCAGTACTTC NA TRBJ2-4 13 TRBV12-3/TRBV12-4 many
CSANRGLREAQYF TGCAGTGCTAACCGGGGTCTAAGAGAGGCCCAGTACTTC NA TRBJ2-5 13 TRBV20-1 NA
CASRLTGTNQPQHF TGTGCCAGCAGGCTGACAGGGACGAATCAGCCCCAGCATTTT TRBD1 TRBJ1-5 14 TRBV6-2/TRBV6-3 NA
CASSYKRETQYF TGTGCCAGCAGTTATAAACGAGAGACCCAGTACTTC NA TRBJ2-5 12 TRBV6-2/TRBV6-3 NA
CSASIGSRSGEQYF TGCAGTGCTAGTATTGGTTCGCGATCTGGAGAGCAGTACTTC NA TRBJ2-7 14 TRBV20-1 NA
CASSTGTGGVYEQYF TGTGCCAGCAGCACCGGGACAGGGGGCGTCTACGAGCAGTACTTC TRBD1 TRBJ2-7 15 TRBV6-1 NA
CASSSGTAWSNQPQHF TGTGCCAGCAGCTCCGGGACCGCCTGGAGCAATCAGCCCCAGCATTTT NA TRBJ1-5 16 TRBV5-6 NA
CASSGLVESNNEQFF TGTGCCAGCAGTGGACTAGTTGAAAGTAACAATGAGCAGTTCTTC TRBD2 TRBJ2-1 15 TRBV27 NA
CSASLGRGYEQYF TGCAGTGCTAGTCTGGGCAGGGGTTACGAGCAGTACTTC NA TRBJ2-7 13 TRBV20-1 few
CASSNGQGFTDTQYF TGCGCCAGCAGTAATGGACAGGGCTTCACAGATACGCAGTATTTT TRBD1 TRBJ2-3 15 TRBV4-3 few
CASSLAKVPYF TGTGCCAGCAGCTTAGCCAAAGTTCCGTATTTT NA TRBJ2-3 11 TRBV7-2 NA
CSATTGGQYEQYF TGCAGTGCAACGACAGGGGGCCAGTACGAGCAGTACTTC TRBD1 TRBJ2-7 13 TRBV20-1 NA
CASNRHGTYEQYF TGTGCCAGCAACCGACACGGAACCTACGAGCAGTACTTC NA TRBJ2-7 13 TRBV7-9 few
CASSFAGAGTQYF TGTGCCAGCAGCTTTGCGGGAGCGGGGACCCAGTACTTC TRBD2 TRBJ2-5 13 TRBV7-9 few
CASTRVSPYNEQFF TGTGCCAGCACAAGGGTGTCTCCCTACAATGAGCAGTTCTTC NA TRBJ2-1 14 TRBV18 few
CASRHLAGSDEQYF TGTGCCAGCAGACACCTAGCGGGAAGCGACGAGCAGTACTTC TRBD2 TRBJ2-7 14 TRBV3-1 NA
CASSQLSYSYEQYF TGTGCCAGCAGCCAACTGTCCTACTCCTACGAGCAGTACTTC NA TRBJ2-7 14 TRBV3-1 NA
CSARDLLSSWTQYF TGCAGTGCTAGAGATCTTCTATCCTCTTGGACCCAGTACTTC NA TRBJ2-5 14 TRBV20-1 NA
CASSFYRGESDTQYF TGCGCCAGCAGCTTTTACCGGGGTGAATCAGATACGCAGTATTTT NA TRBJ2-3 15 TRBV5-1 few
CSARRAVAGLYEQYF TGCAGTGCACGAAGGGCGGTAGCGGGTCTCTACGAGCAGTACTTC TRBD2 TRBJ2-7 15 TRBV20-1 NA
CASSELKEGLNSNEQFF TGTGCCAGCAGTGAGTTAAAGGAGGGTCTAAATTCGAATGAGCAGTTCTTC NA TRBJ2-1 17 TRBV6-1 NA
CASSQGTGLLVGYEQYF TGTGCCAGCAGCCAAGGGACAGGCCTCCTGGTAGGGTACGAGCAGTACTTC TRBD1 TRBJ2-7 17 TRBV12-3/TRBV12-4 few
CASSERTDTQYF TGTGCCAGCAGTGAGCGCACAGATACGCAGTATTTT NA TRBJ2-3 12 TRBV2 few
CASGPGAQSSYNEQFF TGTGCCAGCGGTCCAGGGGCGCAAAGCTCCTACAATGAGCAGTTCTTC NA TRBJ2-1 16 TRBV27 NA